These 22 T cell receptor beta chains were all obtained from the same sample, sequenced in a study of response to subunit inactivated influenza vaccine. Each CDR3 protein gets one entry after TCRdb re-called the RT-PCR reads with MiXCR. The sample lists approximately 700,000 distinct CDR3 sequences, about 15% occurring once. The material was PBMCs from blood, obtained about 12 days after vaccination. The receptors were sampled from a middle-aged man who received an inactivated influenza vaccine.

The genes are TRBV6-2 or TRBV6-3 and TRBJ1-1, with D unresolved. The CDR3 length is 13 residues. V lost 8 bases to trimming and J lost 4 bases, with 14 bases between them. Germline loops: CDR1 MNHEY, CDR2 SVGEGT. The CDR3 loop reads CASVAGWSTEAFF. For the CDR3, the DNA is TGTGCCAGCGTTGCAGGATGGAGCACTGAAGCTTTCTTT.

V is TRBV5-1 and J is TRBJ1-1; no clear D. This CDR3 contains 15 residues. V dropped 0 bases and J dropped 4 bases, with 13 bases sitting between them. Germline lookup yields CDR1 SGHRS and CDR2 YFSETQ. In DNA form, the CDR3 reads TGCGCCAGCAGCTTGGCTCCGGGAGGCGCCACTGAAGCTTTCTTT. It is translated as CASSLAPGGATEAFF.

DNA for the CDR3: TGTGCCAGCAGCTTAGGAGACAGGGTACAGGGGTACGAGCAGTACTTC. Residues: CASSLGDRVQGYEQYF. This chain uses TRBV7-2 with TRBJ2-7, with TRBD1 identical over 7 bases. The CDR3 spans 16 residues. Germline assignment: CDR1 SGHTA and CDR2 FQGNSA. V dropped 1 base and J dropped 4; count of bases not matched to a gene: 10.

This chain links TRBV6-1 with TRBJ2-3; 8 bases match TRBD2. Germline V gene sequence: CDR1 MNHNS, CDR2 SASEGT. V was clipped by 7 bases and J by 1 base; unmatched bases: 10. The CDR3 covers 16 residues. CDR3 DNA: TGTGCCAGCACAATCCGGCGGGAGGTGGGCACAGATACGCAGTATTTT. Encoded protein: CASTIRREVGTDTQYF.

This clonotype was observed a handful of times. This chain joins TRBV4-3 and TRBJ2-3; 8 bases are a match to TRBD2. The CDR3 covers 17 residues. V shed 5 bases and J 5 bases; nucleotides not matched to a gene: 15. Germline V CDR1 and CDR2: LGHNA, YSLEER. The DNA of the CDR3 is TGCGCCAGCAGCTCTGGGGGGGTAGCGGGAATTGAAGATACGCAGTATTTT. The encoded protein is CASSSGGVAGIEDTQYF.

V gene TRBV7-9 combines with J gene TRBJ1-2; tentatively, D is TRBD1 (5 bases). V gave up 5 bases and J gave up 4 bases, with 11 bases separating them. The CDR3 loop spans 13 amino acids. Per germline, CDR1 SEHNR and CDR2 FQNEAQ (reference sequence). This chain's CDR3 is CASSRGGGYGYTF. In DNA, the CDR3 is TGTGCCAGCAGCCGTGGGGGGGGCTATGGCTACACCTTC.

This chain connects TRBV24-1 to TRBJ1-5; 7 positions agree with TRBD1. Germline CDR1 is KGHDR and CDR2 is SFDVKD. V dropped 5 bases and J dropped 2; count of bases not matched to a gene: 2. CDR3 size: 14 residues. Here the CDR3 reads CATSGQGGNQPQHF. CDR3 DNA: TGTGCCACCAGTGGACAGGGCGGCAATCAGCCCCAGCATTTT.

There are a few counts of this clonotype. The chain combines TRBV5-6 with TRBJ2-5; D perhaps matches TRBD2 (6 bases). Trimming pared 4 bases from V and 4 bases from J, leaving 14 bases between. Germline V gene data show CDR1 as SGHDT and CDR2 as YYEEEE. The CDR3 loop spans 14 amino acids. CDR3 in DNA: TGTGCCAGCAGCACTCGGCGGGACCGAGAGACCCAGTACTTC. It codes for CASSTRRDRETQYF.

V is TRBV20-1 and J is TRBJ2-1, with TRBD2 as a possible D gene (5 bases). Between the trimmed V and J ends, which lost 0 bases and 0 bases, there was a span of 21 bases. Germline V lookup: CDR1 DFQATT, CDR2 SNEGSKA (reference sequence). This CDR3 contains 19 residues. The chain's CDR3 is CSARELGVVSGTSYNEQFF. The CDR3 DNA sequence: TGCAGTGCTAGAGAGCTAGGTGTGGTGAGCGGAACCTCCTACAATGAGCAGTTCTTC.

The chain uses TRBV28 and TRBJ1-4, with D maybe TRBD1 (5 bases). The V and J ends lost 3 bases and 4 bases respectively, with 15 bases between them. The CDR3 consists of 16 residues. Looked up from germline, CDR1 is MDHEN and CDR2 is SYDVKM. CDR3 nucleotides: TGTGCCAGCAGTTTTACTGGCGACAGCCTTAATGAAAAACTGTTTTTT. Translated: CASSFTGDSLNEKLFF.

The V gene is TRBV5-1, the J gene TRBJ2-5; no reliable D call. The CDR3 spans 14 residues. The germline V gene encodes CDR1 SGHRS and CDR2 YFSETQ. Trimming stripped 9 bases from V and 1 base from J, with 16 bases between. The CDR3 is CATAAGPVQETQYF. DNA of the CDR3: TGCGCCACCGCCGCCGGACCGGTCCAAGAGACCCAGTACTTC. The whole variable domain, filled in from reference TRBV5-1 and TRBJ2-5, reads KAGVTQTPRYLIKTRGQQVTLSCSPISGHRSVSWYQQTPGQGLQFLFEYFSETQRNKGNFPGRFSGRQFSNSRSEMNVSTLELGDSALYLCATAAGPVQETQYFGPGTRLLVL.

The table lists this clonotype with a few counts. The genes are TRBV7-2 and TRBJ2-4, with TRBD1 matching 10 bases. This CDR3 region has 16 residues. V was pared by 5 bases and J by 5 bases, with 9 bases of the junction left unmatched. Germline V gives CDR1 SGHTA, CDR2 FQGNSA. The CDR3: CASSLSSGTGENIQYF. The CDR3 DNA is TGTGCCAGCAGCCTTTCATCCGGGACAGGGGAAAACATTCAGTACTTC. The full variable domain, completed using reference TRBV7-2 and TRBJ2-4, is GAGVSQSPSNKVTEKGKDVELRCDPISGHTALYWYRQSLGQGLEFLIYFQGNSAPDKSGLPSDRFSAERTGGSVSTLTIQRTQQEDSAVYLCASSLSSGTGENIQYFGAGTRLSVL.

The gene calls are TRBV28 and TRBJ1-5; D unclear. The germline V and J ends were trimmed by 6 bases and 7 bases, with 10 bases remaining between them. Germline V gene lookup returns CDR1 MDHEN and CDR2 SYDVKM. The CDR3 runs 12 residues. CDR3 residues: CASSLPWQPQHF. In DNA, the CDR3 is TGTGCCAGCAGCCTACCTTGGCAGCCCCAGCATTTT.

The sample holds a few counts of this clonotype. The V call is TRBV7-2, the J call TRBJ2-5; no firm D call. Germline V lookup: CDR1 SGHTA, CDR2 FQGNSA. V shed 1 base and J shed 3 bases, with 9 bases lying between them. The CDR3 is 14 amino acids. CDR3 DNA: TGTGCCAGCAGCTTAGATCCCTACGAAGAGACCCAGTACTTC. Amino acids: CASSLDPYEETQYF. The full variable domain, with the rest looked up from reference TRBV7-2 and TRBJ2-5, is GAGVSQSPSNKVTEKGKDVELRCDPISGHTALYWYRQSLGQGLEFLIYFQGNSAPDKSGLPSDRFSAERTGGSVSTLTIQRTQQEDSAVYLCASSLDPYEETQYFGPGTRLLVL.

This clonotype has more than one count but fewer than ten. This rearrangement joins TRBV15 to TRBJ2-7; D remains unclear. Trimming took 2 bases from V and 0 from J, leaving 5 bases between them. Germline values: CDR1 LNHNV, CDR2 YYDKDF (reference sequence). The CDR3 runs 13 residues. The CDR3 protein is CATSRSPSYEQYF. The CDR3 DNA reads as TGTGCCACCAGCAGATCTCCCTCCTACGAGCAGTACTTC. Full variable domain (missing parts from reference TRBV15 and TRBJ2-7): DAMVIQNPRYQVTQFGKPVTLSCSQTLNHNVMYWYQQKSSQAPKLLFHYYDKDFNNEADTPDNFQSRRPNTSFCFLDIRSPGLGDTAMYLCATSRSPSYEQYFGPGTRLTVT.

This clonotype was recorded a few times. V is TRBV12-3 or TRBV12-4 and J is TRBJ2-1; no firm D call. This CDR3 region has 16 residues. V lost 5 bases to trimming and J lost 3 bases, with 17 bases between them. CDR3 bases: TGTGCCAGCAGTCCCCGGATACGTTTAGTCTACAATGAGCAGTTCTTC. Encoded protein: CASSPRIRLVYNEQFF.

V usage is TRBV20-1 and J usage is TRBJ2-3; D gene unclear. The length of the CDR3 is 14 residues. Per the germline V gene, CDR1 is DFQATT and CDR2 is SNEGSKA (reference sequence). Between the trimmed V and J ends, which lost 0 bases and 2 bases, there was a span of 9 bases. DNA for the CDR3: TGCAGTGCTAGAGATTGGCAGGTCACAGATACGCAGTATTTT. Its protein is CSARDWQVTDTQYF.

This clonotype was seen more than once but under ten times. The chain has TRBV20-1 and TRBJ1-2, with D uncertain. Germline lookup yields CDR1 DFQATT and CDR2 SNEGSKA (reference sequence). Deletions cut 3 bases from V and 8 bases from J, with 7 bases between. The CDR3 sequence is 10 residues long. The CDR3 DNA is TGCAGTGCTAGGGGAAGGGGCTACACCTTC. Translated: CSARGRGYTF.

This clonotype has a count of ten or more. For the CDR3, the DNA is TGTGCCAGCAGTGAAGATCGGGGTTCCACCATATATTTT. As protein: CASSEDRGSTIYF. The rearrangement uses TRBV6-1 and TRBJ1-3; no reliable D call. Germline V gene lookup returns CDR1 MNHNS and CDR2 SASEGT. The CDR3 sequence is 13 residues long. V lost 1 base to trimming and J lost 9 bases, with 10 bases between them.

This chain connects TRBV27 to TRBJ2-5, with 7 bases matching TRBD2. CDR1 and CDR2 from the germline V gene are MNHEY and SMNVEV (reference sequence). The CDR3 is 15 residues long. Losses at the gene ends were 7 bases for V and 5 bases for J; bases not matched to a gene: 13. The CDR3 sequence: CASIGREVEGETQYF. The CDR3, as DNA: TGTGCCAGCATTGGACGGGAGGTAGAGGGGGAGACCCAGTACTTC.

CDR3 nucleotide sequence: TGTGCCAGCAGCTTAGGACAGGGGCACATGAACACTGAAGCTTTCTTT. Translation: CASSLGQGHMNTEAFF. The chain joins TRBV5-5 to TRBJ1-1; 9 bases agree with TRBD1. Per the germline V gene, CDR1 is SGHKS and CDR2 is YYEKEE (reference sequence). V trimming: 2 bases; J trimming: 0 bases; junction bases outside the gene matches: 5. This CDR3 has 16 amino acids.

This clonotype was detected a few times. V gene TRBV4-2 combines with J gene TRBJ2-5; 9 bases align to TRBD2. CDR1 and CDR2 (germline): LGHNA, YNFKEQ. This CDR3 comprises 18 residues. V lost 1 base, J lost 2 bases, and 11 bases stayed unmatched. For the CDR3, the DNA is TGTGCCAGCAGCCAAGCACTCCTCGGGACTAGCAGTCAAGAGACCCAGTACTTC. Its protein is CASSQALLGTSSQETQYF.